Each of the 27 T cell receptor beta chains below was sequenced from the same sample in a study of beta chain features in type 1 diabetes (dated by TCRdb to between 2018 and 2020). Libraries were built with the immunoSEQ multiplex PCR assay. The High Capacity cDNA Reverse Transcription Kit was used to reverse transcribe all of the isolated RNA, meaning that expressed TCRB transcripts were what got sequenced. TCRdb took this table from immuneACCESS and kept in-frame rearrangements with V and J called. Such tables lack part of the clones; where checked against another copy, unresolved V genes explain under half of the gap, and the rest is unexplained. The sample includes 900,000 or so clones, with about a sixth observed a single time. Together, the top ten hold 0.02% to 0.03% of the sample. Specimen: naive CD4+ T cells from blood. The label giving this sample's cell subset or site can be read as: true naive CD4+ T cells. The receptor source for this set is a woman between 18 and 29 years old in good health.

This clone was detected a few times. The DNA of the CDR3 is TGCGCCAGCAGCTTGTCTATCTTCTACGAGCAGTACTTC. This sequence encodes CASSLSIFYEQYF. V gene TRBV5-1 combines with J gene TRBJ2-7; D is unresolved. The CDR3 consists of 13 residues. The germline V gene encodes CDR1 SGHRS and CDR2 YFSETQ. Trimming shortened V by 1 base and J by 3 bases, and 8 bases separated the two germline ends.

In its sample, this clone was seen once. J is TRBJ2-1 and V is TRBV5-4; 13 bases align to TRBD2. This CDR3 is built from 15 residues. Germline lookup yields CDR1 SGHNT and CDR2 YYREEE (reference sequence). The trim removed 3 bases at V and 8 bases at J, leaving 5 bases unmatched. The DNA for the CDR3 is TGTGCCAGCAGCTCGGGACTAGCGGGATTCGATGAGCAGTTCTTC. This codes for CASSSGLAGFDEQFF.

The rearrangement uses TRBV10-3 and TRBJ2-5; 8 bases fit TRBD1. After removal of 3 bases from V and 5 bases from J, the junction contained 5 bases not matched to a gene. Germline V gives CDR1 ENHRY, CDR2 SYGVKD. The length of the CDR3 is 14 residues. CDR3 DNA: TGTGCCATCAGTGAAACAGGGGGTTTCGAGACCCAGTACTTC. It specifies CAISETGGFETQYF.

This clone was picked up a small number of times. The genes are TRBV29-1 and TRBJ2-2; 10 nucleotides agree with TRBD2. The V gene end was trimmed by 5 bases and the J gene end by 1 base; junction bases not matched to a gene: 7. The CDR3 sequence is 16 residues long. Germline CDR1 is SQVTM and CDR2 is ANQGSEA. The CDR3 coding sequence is TGCAGCGTTCCAACTAGCGGGACGGGGAACACCGGGGAGCTGTTTTTT. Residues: CSVPTSGTGNTGELFF.

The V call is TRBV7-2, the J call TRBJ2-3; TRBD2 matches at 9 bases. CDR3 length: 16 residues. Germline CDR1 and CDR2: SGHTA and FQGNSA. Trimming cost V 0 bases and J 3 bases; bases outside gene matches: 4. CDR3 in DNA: TGTGCCAGCAGCTTAGCCGGGACTAGCAGAACAGATACGCAGTATTTT. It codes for CASSLAGTSRTDTQYF.

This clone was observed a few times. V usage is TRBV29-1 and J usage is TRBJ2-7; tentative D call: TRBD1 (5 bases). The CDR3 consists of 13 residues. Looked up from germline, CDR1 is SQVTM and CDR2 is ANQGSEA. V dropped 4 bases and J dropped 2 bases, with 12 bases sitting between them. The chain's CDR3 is CSVGLGAAYEQYF. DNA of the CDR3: TGCAGCGTTGGGTTAGGGGCGGCCTACGAGCAGTACTTC.

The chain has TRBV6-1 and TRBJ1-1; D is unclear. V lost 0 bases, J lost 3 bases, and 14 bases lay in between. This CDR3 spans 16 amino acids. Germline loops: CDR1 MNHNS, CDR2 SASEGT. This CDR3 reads CASSEAWQRWDTEAFF. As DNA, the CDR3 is TGTGCCAGCAGTGAAGCGTGGCAGCGGTGGGACACTGAAGCTTTCTTT.

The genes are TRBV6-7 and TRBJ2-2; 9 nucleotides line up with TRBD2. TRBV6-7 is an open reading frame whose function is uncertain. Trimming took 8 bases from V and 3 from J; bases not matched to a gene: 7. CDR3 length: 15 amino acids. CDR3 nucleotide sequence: TGTGCCAGCCTTTGTAGCGGGAGAGACACCGGGGAGCTGTTTTTT. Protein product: CASLCSGRDTGELFF.

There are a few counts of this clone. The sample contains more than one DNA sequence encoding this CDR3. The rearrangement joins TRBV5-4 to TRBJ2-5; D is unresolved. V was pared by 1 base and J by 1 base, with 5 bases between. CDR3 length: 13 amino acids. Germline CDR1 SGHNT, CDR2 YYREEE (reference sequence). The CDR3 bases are TGTGCCAGCAGCTTGTCCCCCCAAGAGACCCAGTACTTC. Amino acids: CASSLSPQETQYF. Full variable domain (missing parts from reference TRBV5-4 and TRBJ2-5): ETGVTQSPTHLIKTRGQQVTLRCSSQSGHNTVSWYQQALGQGPQFIFQYYREEENGRGNFPPRFSGLQFPNYSSELNVNALELDDSALYLCASSLSPQETQYFGPGTRLLVL.

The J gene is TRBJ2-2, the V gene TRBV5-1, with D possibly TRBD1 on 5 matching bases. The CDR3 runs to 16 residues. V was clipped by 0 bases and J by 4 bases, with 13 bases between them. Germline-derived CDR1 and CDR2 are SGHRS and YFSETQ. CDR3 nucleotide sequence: TGCGCCAGCAGCTTGGATGCAGGGCTAGGCACCGGGGAGCTGTTTTTT. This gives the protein CASSLDAGLGTGELFF.

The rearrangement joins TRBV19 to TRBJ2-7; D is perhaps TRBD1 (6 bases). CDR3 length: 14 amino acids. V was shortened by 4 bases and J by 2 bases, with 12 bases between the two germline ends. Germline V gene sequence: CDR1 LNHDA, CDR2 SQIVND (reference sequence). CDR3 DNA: TGTGCCAGTAGTACAGGGGCAGGGACCTACGAGCAGTACTTC. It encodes CASSTGAGTYEQYF.

The CDR3 nucleotides are TGTGCCAGCACCAGTAGCGACGAGCAGTACTTC. Translated: CASTSSDEQYF. The chain is built from TRBV28 and TRBJ2-7, with D possibly being TRBD2 (5 bases). V was clipped by 7 bases and J by 5 bases, with 9 bases between them. Germline V gene sequence: CDR1 MDHEN, CDR2 SYDVKM. The CDR3 totals 11 residues.

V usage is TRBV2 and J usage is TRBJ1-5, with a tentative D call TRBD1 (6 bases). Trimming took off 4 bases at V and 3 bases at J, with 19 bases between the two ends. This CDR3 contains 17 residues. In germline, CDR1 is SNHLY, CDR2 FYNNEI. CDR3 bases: TGTGCCAGCAGTGGAGGACACGCAGGGGCCAACAATCAGCCCCAGCATTTT. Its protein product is CASSGGHAGANNQPQHF.

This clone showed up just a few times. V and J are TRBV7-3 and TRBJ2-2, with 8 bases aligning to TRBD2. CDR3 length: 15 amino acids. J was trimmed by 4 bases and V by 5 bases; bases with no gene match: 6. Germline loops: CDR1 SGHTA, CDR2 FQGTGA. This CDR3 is CASSQGLAGTGELFF. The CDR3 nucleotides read TGTGCCAGCAGCCAAGGGCTAGCGGGCACCGGGGAGCTGTTTTTT. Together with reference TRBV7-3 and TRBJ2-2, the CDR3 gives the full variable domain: GAGVSQTPSNKVTEKGKYVELRCDPISGHTALYWYRQSLGQGPEFLIYFQGTGAADDSGLPNDRFFAVRPEGSVSTLKIQRTERGDSAVYLCASSQGLAGTGELFFGEGSRLTVL.

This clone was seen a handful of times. CDR3 region: CASSLQGDSYEQYF. The DNA for the CDR3 is TGTGCCAGCAGCCTACAGGGGGACTCCTACGAGCAGTACTTC. The J gene is TRBJ2-7, the V gene TRBV5-4; 8 bases map to TRBD1. Trimming at V came to 4 bases and at J to 0 bases, leaving 3 bases not matched to a gene. Germline V gene data show CDR1 as SGHNT and CDR2 as YYREEE (reference sequence). The CDR3 is 14 residues long.

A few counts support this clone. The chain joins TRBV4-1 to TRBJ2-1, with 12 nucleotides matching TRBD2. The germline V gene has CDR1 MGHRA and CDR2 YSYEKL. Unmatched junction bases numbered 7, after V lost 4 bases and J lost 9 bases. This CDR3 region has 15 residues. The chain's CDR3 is CASSRQGLAGFEQFF. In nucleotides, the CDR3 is TGCGCCAGCAGCCGCCAGGGACTAGCGGGCTTTGAGCAGTTCTTC.

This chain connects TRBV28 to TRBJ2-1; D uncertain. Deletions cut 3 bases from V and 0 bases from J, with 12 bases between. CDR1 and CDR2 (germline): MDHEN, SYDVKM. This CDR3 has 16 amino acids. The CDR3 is CASSFLSRFSYNEQFF. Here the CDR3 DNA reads TGTGCCAGCAGTTTCCTCAGCAGATTCTCCTACAATGAGCAGTTCTTC.

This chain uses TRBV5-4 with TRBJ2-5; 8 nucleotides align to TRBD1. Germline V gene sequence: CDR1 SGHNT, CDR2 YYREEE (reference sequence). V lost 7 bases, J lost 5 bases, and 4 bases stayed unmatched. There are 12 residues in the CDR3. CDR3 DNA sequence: TGTGCCAGCGGAACAGGGGGGGAGACCCAGTACTTC. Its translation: CASGTGGETQYF.

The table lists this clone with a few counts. CDR3 amino acids: CSVGRGYEQYF. The DNA of the CDR3 is TGCAGCGTTGGTCGGGGGTACGAGCAGTACTTC. The chain recombines TRBV29-1 with TRBJ2-7; weak D call: TRBD2 (6 bases). From germline, CDR1 is SQVTM and CDR2 ANQGSEA. The CDR3 sequence is 11 residues long. The V end was cut by 4 bases, the J end by 4 bases, with 8 bases between.

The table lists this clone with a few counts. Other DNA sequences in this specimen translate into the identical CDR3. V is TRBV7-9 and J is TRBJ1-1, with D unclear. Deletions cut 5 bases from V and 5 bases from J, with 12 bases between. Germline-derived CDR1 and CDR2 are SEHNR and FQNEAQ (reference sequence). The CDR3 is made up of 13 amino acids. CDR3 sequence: CASSLTGWTEAFF. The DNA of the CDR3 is TGTGCCAGCAGCCTGACGGGGTGGACTGAAGCTTTCTTT.

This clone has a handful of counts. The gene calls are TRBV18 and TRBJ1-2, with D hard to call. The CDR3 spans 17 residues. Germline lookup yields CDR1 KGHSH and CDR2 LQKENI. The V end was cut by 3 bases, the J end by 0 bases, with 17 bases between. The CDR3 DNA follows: TGTGCCAGCTCACCGTACCCAGGATACGGGGCTAACTATGGCTACACCTTC. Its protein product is CASSPYPGYGANYGYTF. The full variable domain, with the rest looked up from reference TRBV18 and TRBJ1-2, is NAGVMQNPRHLVRRRGQEARLRCSPMKGHSHVYWYRQLPEEGLKFMVYLQKENIIDESGMPKERFSAEFPKEGPSILRIQQVVRGDSAAYFCASSPYPGYGANYGYTFGSGTRLTVV.

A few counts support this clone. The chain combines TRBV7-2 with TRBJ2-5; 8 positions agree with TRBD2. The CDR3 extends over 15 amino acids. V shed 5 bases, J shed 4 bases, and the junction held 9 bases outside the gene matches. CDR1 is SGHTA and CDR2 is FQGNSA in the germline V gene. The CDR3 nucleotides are TGTGCCAGCAGCCGAGCTTTAGCGGGACCAGAGACCCAGTACTTC. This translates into CASSRALAGPETQYF.

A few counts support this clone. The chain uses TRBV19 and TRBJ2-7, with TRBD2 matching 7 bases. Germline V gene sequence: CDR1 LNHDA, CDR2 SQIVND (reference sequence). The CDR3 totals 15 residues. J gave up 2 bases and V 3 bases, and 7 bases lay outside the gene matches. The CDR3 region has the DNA TGTGCCAGTAGTATCGGGGGGACGGGTCCCTACGAGCAGTACTTC. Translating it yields CASSIGGTGPYEQYF.

CDR3 amino acids: CASSPRSSGGYNEQFF. The CDR3 coding sequence is TGTGCCAGCAGCCCTCGTTCTAGCGGGGGGTACAATGAGCAGTTCTTC. This chain joins TRBV9 and TRBJ2-1; 11 bases line up with TRBD2. The CDR3 totals 16 residues. Per the germline V gene, CDR1 is SGDLS and CDR2 is YYNGEE. Trimming took 4 bases from V and 4 from J; bases not matched to a gene: 7.

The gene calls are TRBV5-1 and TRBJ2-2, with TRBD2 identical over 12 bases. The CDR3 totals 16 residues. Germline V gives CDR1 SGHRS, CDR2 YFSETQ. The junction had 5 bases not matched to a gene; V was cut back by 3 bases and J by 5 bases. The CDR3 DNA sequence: TGCGCCAGCAGCTACAACCTAGCGGGAGGGACCGGGGAGCTGTTTTTT. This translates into CASSYNLAGGTGELFF.

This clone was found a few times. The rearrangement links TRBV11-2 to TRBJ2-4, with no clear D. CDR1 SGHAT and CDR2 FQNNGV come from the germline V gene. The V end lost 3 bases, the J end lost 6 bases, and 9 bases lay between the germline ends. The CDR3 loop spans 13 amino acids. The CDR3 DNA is TGTGCCAGCAGCTTTACACAGCTAAACATTCAGTACTTC. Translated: CASSFTQLNIQYF. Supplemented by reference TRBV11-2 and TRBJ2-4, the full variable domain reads EAGVAQSPRYKIIEKRQSVAFWCNPISGHATLYWYQQILGQGPKLLIQFQNNGVVDDSQLPKDRFSAERLKGVDSTLKIQPAKLEDSAVYLCASSFTQLNIQYFGAGTRLSVL.

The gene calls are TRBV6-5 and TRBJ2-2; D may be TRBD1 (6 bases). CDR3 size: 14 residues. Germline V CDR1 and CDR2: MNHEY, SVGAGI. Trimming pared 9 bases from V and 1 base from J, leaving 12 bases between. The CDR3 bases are TGTGCCAGTGGAGGACAGCTGAACACCGGGGAGCTGTTTTTT. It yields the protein CASGGQLNTGELFF.